The T cell receptor (beta chain) under discussion was sequenced for a study of T-cell memory formation after mild COVID-19. At the level of the study: Among the donors, TCR clusters were largely specific to each donor.

Via MiXCR, TCRdb re-called the 5' RACE reads, giving one row per CDR3 protein. Of 530,000 or so distinct CDR3 sequences in the sample, 15% to 20% were seen once. There are a few counts of this clonotype. The antigen remains unidentified. Findings and caveats of the study: CD4+ bias marked clones expanding day 15 to 37, unlike balanced contracting clones.

This CDR3 has 13 residues. After removal of 6 bases from V and 5 bases from J, the junction contained 6 bases not matched to a gene. Germline values: CDR1 MNHEY, CDR2 SVGAGI. The sample taken for sequencing was PBMCs or a T cell subset sorted from them (not recorded which). The V call is TRBV6-5, the J call TRBJ1-2; TRBD1 aligns across 7 bases. This clonotype was obtained from an adult woman who had mild COVID-19 (a few samples of this study predate the infection). Cell type and time point are not known. CDR3 region: CASRTGFGYGYTF. CDR3 nucleotide sequence: TGTGCCAGCAGGACAGGGTTTGGGTATGGCTACACCTTC.